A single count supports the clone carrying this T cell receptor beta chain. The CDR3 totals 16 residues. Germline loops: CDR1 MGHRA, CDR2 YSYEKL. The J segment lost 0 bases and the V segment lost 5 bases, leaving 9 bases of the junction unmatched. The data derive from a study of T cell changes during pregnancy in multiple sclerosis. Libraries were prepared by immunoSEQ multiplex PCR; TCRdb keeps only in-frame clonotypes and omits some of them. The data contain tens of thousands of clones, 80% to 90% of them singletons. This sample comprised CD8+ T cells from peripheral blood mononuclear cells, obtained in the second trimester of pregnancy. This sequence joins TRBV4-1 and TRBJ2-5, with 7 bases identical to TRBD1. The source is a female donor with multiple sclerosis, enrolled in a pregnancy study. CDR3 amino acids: CASSYFGTDNQETQYF. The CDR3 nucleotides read TGCGCCAGCAGCTACTTCGGGACAGATAACCAAGAGACCCAGTACTTC.